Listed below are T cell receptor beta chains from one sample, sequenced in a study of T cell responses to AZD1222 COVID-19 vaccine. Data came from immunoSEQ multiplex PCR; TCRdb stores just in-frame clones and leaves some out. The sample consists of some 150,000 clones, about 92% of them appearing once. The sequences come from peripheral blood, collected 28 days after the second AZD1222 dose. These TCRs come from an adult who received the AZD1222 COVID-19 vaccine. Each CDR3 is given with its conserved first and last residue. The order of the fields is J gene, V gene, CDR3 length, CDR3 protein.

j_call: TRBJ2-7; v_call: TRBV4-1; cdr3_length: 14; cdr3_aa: CASSQVGRGSEQYF
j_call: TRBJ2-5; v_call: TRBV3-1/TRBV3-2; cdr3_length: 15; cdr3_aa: CASSQVLAVQETQYF
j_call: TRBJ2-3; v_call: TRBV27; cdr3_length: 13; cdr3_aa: CASSLDSLFTQYF
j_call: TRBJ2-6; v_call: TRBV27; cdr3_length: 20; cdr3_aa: CASRQQGPRLLRSGANVLTF
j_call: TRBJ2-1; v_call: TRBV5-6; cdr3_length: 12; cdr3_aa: CASSLARAPGIF
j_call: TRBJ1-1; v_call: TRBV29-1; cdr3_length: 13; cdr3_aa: CSGAWDPRGEAFF
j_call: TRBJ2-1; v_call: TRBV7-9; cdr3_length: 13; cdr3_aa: CASRISGGNEQFF
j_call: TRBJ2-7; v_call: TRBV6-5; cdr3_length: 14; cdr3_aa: CASEFRGQFYEQYF
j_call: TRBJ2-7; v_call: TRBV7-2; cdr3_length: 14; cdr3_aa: CASSSPRSSYEQYF
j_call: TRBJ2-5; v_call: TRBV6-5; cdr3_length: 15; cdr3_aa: CASSSGGLLTETQYF
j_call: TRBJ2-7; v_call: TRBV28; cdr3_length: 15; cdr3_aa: CASSLPGTGGHEQYF
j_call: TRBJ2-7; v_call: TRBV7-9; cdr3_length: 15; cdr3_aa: CASSSGAPSVHEQYF
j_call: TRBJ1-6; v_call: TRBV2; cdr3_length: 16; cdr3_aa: CASRPDRVNYNSPLHF
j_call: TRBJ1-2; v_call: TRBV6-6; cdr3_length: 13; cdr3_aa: CASTPGTSYGYTF
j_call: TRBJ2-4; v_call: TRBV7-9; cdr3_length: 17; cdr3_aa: CASSLVSIGTAFNIQYF
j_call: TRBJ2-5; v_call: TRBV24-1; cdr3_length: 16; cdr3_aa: CATSDRGPRTVETQYF
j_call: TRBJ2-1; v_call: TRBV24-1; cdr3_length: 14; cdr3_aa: CATSSRSGIHEQFF
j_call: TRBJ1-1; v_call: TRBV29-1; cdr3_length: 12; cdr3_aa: CSAGGQGSEAFF
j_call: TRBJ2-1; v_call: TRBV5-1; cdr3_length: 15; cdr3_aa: CASSLGQGKHNEQFF
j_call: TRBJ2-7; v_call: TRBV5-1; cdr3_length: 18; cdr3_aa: CASSSAGLAGRGGYEQYF
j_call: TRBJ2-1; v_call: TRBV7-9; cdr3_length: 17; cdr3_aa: CASSLVPSGSVTNEQFF
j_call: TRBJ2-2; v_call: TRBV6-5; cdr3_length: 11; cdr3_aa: CASSRTGELFF
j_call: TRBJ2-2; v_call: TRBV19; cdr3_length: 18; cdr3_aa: CASSICIRRTGRAGELFF
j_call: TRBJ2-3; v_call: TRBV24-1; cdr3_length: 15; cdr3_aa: CATSDSFQGTDTQYF
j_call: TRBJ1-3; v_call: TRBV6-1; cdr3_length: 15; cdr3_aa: CASSEARTGAVAIYF
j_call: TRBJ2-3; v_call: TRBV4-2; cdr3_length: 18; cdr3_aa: CASSKHPAGGVGTDTQYF
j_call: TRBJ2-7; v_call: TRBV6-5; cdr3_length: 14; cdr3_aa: CASISISGRGEQYF
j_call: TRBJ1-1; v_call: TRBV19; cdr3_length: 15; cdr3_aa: CASRRAEPMNTEAFF
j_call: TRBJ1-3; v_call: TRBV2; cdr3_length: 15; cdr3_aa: CASSEHLTSGNTIYF
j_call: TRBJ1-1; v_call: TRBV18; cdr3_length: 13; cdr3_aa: CASYTRENTEAFF
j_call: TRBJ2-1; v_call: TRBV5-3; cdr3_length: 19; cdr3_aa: CARSLAQEWRDCLDNEQFF
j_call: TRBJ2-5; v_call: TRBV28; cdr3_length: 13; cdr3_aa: CASREGGGETQYF
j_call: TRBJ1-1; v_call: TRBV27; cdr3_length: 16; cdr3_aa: CASSLSARGLITEAFF
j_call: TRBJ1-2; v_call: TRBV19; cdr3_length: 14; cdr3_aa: CASSPDRVPGGYTF